This T cell receptor beta chain was obtained from a study of response to subunit inactivated influenza vaccine. Losses at the gene ends were 3 bases for V and 2 bases for J; bases not matched to a gene: 9. CDR1 and CDR2 from the germline V gene are ENHRY and SYGVKD. The CDR3 consists of 16 residues. TCRdb redid the calling of the RT-PCR reads with MiXCR, one entry per CDR3 protein. In the table there are 650,000 to 700,000 distinct CDR3 sequences, less than 20% of which are singletons. This clonotype was recorded a few times. Source: PBMCs from blood, taken less than 13 days after vaccination. The clonotype comes from a man in his fifties or sixties who received an inactivated influenza vaccine. V usage is TRBV10-3 and J usage is TRBJ1-2; the match to TRBD1 covers 7 bases. The CDR3 nucleotides read TGTGCCATCAGTGACCCCCGACAGGGCCCGAACTATGGCTACACCTTC. Encoded protein: CAISDPRQGPNYGYTF.